What follows are 25 T cell receptor beta chains derived from one specimen sequenced in a study of cytomegalovirus exposure and HLA in healthy donors. Vbeta (60) and Jbeta (13) primers were used in the PCR. Only in-frame clones appear in the TCRdb table, and some are missing; sequencing was by immunoSEQ multiplex PCR. Here the sample spans 100,000 to 150,000 clones, 65% to 80% being singletons. The specimen was PBMCs. These receptors all stem from a woman in her sixties in good health and CMV-seropositive.

This clone was seen only once. The CDR3 DNA reads TGTGCCAGCAGTTCACAGGTCCAAGAGACCCAGTACTTC. Protein sequence: CASSSQVQETQYF. The chain combines TRBV2 with TRBJ2-5, with a tentative D call TRBD1 (5 bases). V lost 5 bases and J lost 1, with 8 bases in between. CDR1 SNHLY and CDR2 FYNNEI come from the germline V gene. The length of the CDR3 is 13 residues.

V gene TRBV6-5 combines with J gene TRBJ1-6; 12 bases line up with TRBD1. The J segment lost 10 bases and the V segment lost 0 bases, leaving 1 base of the junction unmatched. The CDR3 is 15 amino acids. Germline V lookup: CDR1 MNHEY, CDR2 SVGAGI. CDR3 sequence: CASSYSGQGASPLHF. The CDR3 nucleotides read TGTGCCAGCAGTTACTCGGGACAGGGGGCGTCACCCCTCCACTTT.

This chain connects TRBV5-6 to TRBJ2-6, with no clear D. The CDR3 totals 16 residues. Germline-derived CDR1 and CDR2 are SGHDT and YYEEEE. Trimming shortened V by 1 base and J by 1 base, and 9 bases separated the two germline ends. In DNA form, the CDR3 reads TGTGCCAGCAGCTTGTTGACTGGGTCTGGGGCCAACGTCCTGACTTTC. It yields the protein CASSLLTGSGANVLTF.

The chain couples TRBV28 to TRBJ1-2, with 10 bases lining up with TRBD1. Germline values: CDR1 MDHEN, CDR2 SYDVKM. V lost 5 bases and J lost 0; bases outside the gene matches: 12. CDR3 length: 18 residues. The DNA of the CDR3 is TGTGCCAGCAGTACAAATCCGGGACAGGGGTTAGCTAACTATGGCTACACCTTC. Translating gives CASSTNPGQGLANYGYTF.

The genes are TRBV9 and TRBJ2-7; D perhaps matches TRBD1 (6 bases). The CDR3 is made up of 14 amino acids. Trimming took off 4 bases at V and 2 bases at J, with 13 bases between the two ends. CDR1 is SGDLS and CDR2 is YYNGEE in the germline V gene. CDR3 protein: CASSPTEGAYEQYF. CDR3 DNA: TGTGCCAGCAGCCCCACAGAGGGGGCCTACGAGCAGTACTTC.

V usage is TRBV10-2 and J usage is TRBJ2-1; 10 nucleotides agree with TRBD2. The V segment lost 2 bases and the J segment 7 bases; nucleotides outside the gene matches: 2. CDR1 and CDR2 (germline): WSHSY, SAAADI. The CDR3 length is 14 residues. CDR3 sequence reads: CASSEPSGSNEQFF. The CDR3 coding sequence is TGCGCCAGCAGTGAGCCTAGCGGGAGTAATGAGCAGTTCTTC.

This clone was detected a few times. The J gene is TRBJ2-7, the V gene TRBV5-4, with D possibly being TRBD2 (5 bases). Trimming left V 3 bases short and J 6 bases short, with 19 bases between. The CDR3 has 15 amino acids. Germline CDR1 and CDR2: SGHNT and YYREEE (reference sequence). The CDR3 bases are TGTGCCAGCAGCTCCCCGGGGAACGTCCCGGGCGAGCAGTACTTC. The encoded protein is CASSSPGNVPGEQYF.

This clone has a single count. This chain uses TRBV7-2 with TRBJ1-2; possibly TRBD1 for D (6 bases). This CDR3 is built from 15 residues. Trimming took 6 bases from V and 2 from J, leaving 16 bases between them. Per the germline V gene, CDR1 is SGHTA and CDR2 is FQGNSA. The CDR3 spells CASSSDSRINYGYTF. The CDR3 coding sequence is TGTGCCAGCAGTTCGGACAGCCGTATAAACTATGGCTACACCTTC.

This clone was seen only once. The gene calls are TRBV2 and TRBJ1-4; 9 positions match TRBD1. V gave up 6 bases and J gave up 7 bases; unmatched junction bases: 9. The germline CDR1 and CDR2 sequences are SNHLY and FYNNEI. This CDR3 spans 15 amino acids. The CDR3 DNA follows: TGTGCCAGCAGGACGGGACAGGGCGGGACTGAAAAACTGTTTTTT. Its protein is CASRTGQGGTEKLFF.

The chain joins TRBV11-2 to TRBJ2-2; no clear D. Germline CDR1 SGHAT, CDR2 FQNNGV. The CDR3 extends over 13 amino acids. Trimming cost V 0 bases and J 7 bases, with 6 bases left between them. The CDR3 DNA reads TGTGCCAGCAGCTTAGAGAACTACGGGGAGCTGTTTTTT. Translating gives CASSLENYGELFF.

This chain connects TRBV6-6 to TRBJ2-2, with 7 bases lining up with TRBD1. The germline gives CDR1 MNHNY, CDR2 SVGAGI (reference sequence). CDR3 size: 15 residues. Germline trimming cut 6 bases from V and 1 base from J; bases unmatched to any gene: 5. The CDR3 spells CASSPGQENTGELFF. The CDR3, as DNA: TGTGCCAGCAGCCCCGGACAGGAGAACACCGGGGAGCTGTTTTTT.

This clone came up once. The rearrangement links TRBV15 to TRBJ2-1; 7 bases are a match to TRBD2. The germline gives CDR1 LNHNV, CDR2 YYDKDF (reference sequence). J gave up 8 bases and V 0 bases, and 7 bases lay outside the gene matches. The CDR3 totals 15 residues. The CDR3 nucleotides are TGTGCCACCAGCAGAGATCAGTGGCTAGCGGATGAGCAGTTCTTC. It codes for CATSRDQWLADEQFF.

V and J are TRBV4-1 and TRBJ2-4; 10 positions match TRBD1. Germline V CDR1 and CDR2: MGHRA, YSYEKL. V dropped 1 base and J dropped 2; count of bases not matched to a gene: 8. This CDR3 spans 18 amino acids. This CDR3 is CASSQGRQGALSKNIQYF. In DNA form, the CDR3 reads TGCGCCAGCAGCCAAGGAAGACAGGGGGCCTTGTCCAAAAACATTCAGTACTTC.

This chain connects TRBV19 to TRBJ2-5; D possibly corresponds to TRBD2 (5 bases). Germline-derived CDR1 and CDR2 are LNHDA and SQIVND (reference sequence). Deletions cut 5 bases from V and 4 bases from J, with 20 bases between. The CDR3 extends over 16 amino acids. The CDR3 sequence: CASSPEGLLQGETQYF. The DNA of the CDR3 is TGTGCCAGTAGTCCAGAGGGCCTCCTCCAAGGAGAGACCCAGTACTTC.

This clone occurred once. This rearrangement joins TRBV6-1 to TRBJ2-3, with D possibly TRBD1 on 5 matching bases. CDR3 length: 15 residues. Germline assignment: CDR1 MNHNS and CDR2 SASEGT. Trimming took 4 bases from V and 1 from J, leaving 12 bases between them. CDR3 coding DNA: TGTGCCAGCAGTGGTGGGGCTGGGGGCACAGATACGCAGTATTTT. Residues: CASSGGAGGTDTQYF.

V is TRBV5-1 and J is TRBJ1-4; D is undetermined. V lost 2 bases to trimming and J lost 0 bases, with 14 bases between them. This CDR3 contains 17 residues. CDR1 and CDR2 from the germline V gene are SGHRS and YFSETQ. As DNA, the CDR3 is TGCGCCAGCAGCTTAGTAGGGAGGGTCTCAACTAATGAAAAACTGTTTTTT. Amino acid sequence: CASSLVGRVSTNEKLFF.

To note about this clone: Germline is not matched at one junction end, which may reflect a read error. Distinct nucleotide sequences in the sample also encode this CDR3. This chain links TRBV18 with TRBJ1-1; TRBD1 matches at 7 bases. Germline V lookup: CDR1 KGHSH, CDR2 LQKENI. The CDR3 length is 14 residues. The CDR3 spells CASSPDRSYTEAFF. CDR3 DNA sequence: TGTGCCAGCTCACCGGACAGGTCCTACACTGAGGCTTTCTTT. The whole variable domain, remainder taken from reference TRBV18 and TRBJ1-1, is NAGVMQNPRHLVRRRGQEARLRCSPMKGHSHVYWYRQLPEEGLKFMVYLQKENIIDESGMPKERFSAEFPKEGPSILRIQQVVRGDSAAYFCASSPDRSYTEAFFGQGTRLTVV.

Comment on this clone: The sample contains more than one DNA sequence encoding this CDR3. The chain has TRBV5-5 and TRBJ2-1; 8 bases match TRBD2. The length of the CDR3 is 15 residues. V trimming: 0 bases; J trimming: 4 bases; junction bases outside the gene matches: 3. CDR1 SGHKS and CDR2 YYEKEE come from the germline V gene (reference sequence). CDR3 DNA sequence: TGTGCCAGCAGCTTGGGACTAGCGCCATACAATGAGCAGTTCTTC. Amino acids: CASSLGLAPYNEQFF. The entire variable domain, with the rest obtained from reference TRBV5-5 and TRBJ2-1, is as follows: DAGVTQSPTHLIKTRGQQVTLRCSPISGHKSVSWYQQVLGQGPQFIFQYYEKEERGRGNFPDRFSARQFPNYSSELNVNALLLGDSALYLCASSLGLAPYNEQFFGPGTRLTVL.

The chain carries TRBV6-5 and TRBJ1-2, with TRBD1 matching over 7 bases. The germline V gene encodes CDR1 MNHEY and CDR2 SVGAGI. V shed 2 bases and J 7 bases; nucleotides not matched to a gene: 7. There are 14 residues in the CDR3. The CDR3 region has the DNA TGTGCCAGCAGTTACCGGGACAGCTATAGTGGCTACACCTTC. This gives the protein CASSYRDSYSGYTF.

Regarding this clone: Additional DNA sequences in this sample encode the identical CDR3. V and J are TRBV5-1 and TRBJ1-2; D not certain. Between the trimmed V and J ends, which lost 4 bases and 3 bases, there was a span of 13 bases. Germline V gene data show CDR1 as SGHRS and CDR2 as YFSETQ. CDR3 length: 14 amino acids. The CDR3 region is CASSVEGTDYGYTF. CDR3 nucleotide sequence: TGCGCCAGCAGCGTCGAGGGTACGGACTATGGCTACACCTTC.

This clone has a handful of counts. The rearrangement links TRBV6-5 to TRBJ1-2, with 7 bases that match TRBD1. The junction had 1 base not matched to a gene; V was cut back by 0 bases and J by 3 bases. Germline loops: CDR1 MNHEY, CDR2 SVGAGI. The CDR3 is made up of 14 amino acids. CDR3 region: CASSYSGQYYGYTF. CDR3 coding DNA: TGTGCCAGCAGTTACTCGGGACAGTACTATGGCTACACCTTC.

The chain combines TRBV5-5 with TRBJ2-7; 8 bases map to TRBD1. The germline V gene has CDR1 SGHKS and CDR2 YYEKEE (reference sequence). The CDR3 loop spans 15 amino acids. The V gene end was trimmed by 0 bases and the J gene end by 3 bases; junction bases not matched to a gene: 5. The DNA of the CDR3 is TGTGCCAGCAGCTTGGTCAGGGGGCTATACTACGAGCAGTACTTC. It is translated as CASSLVRGLYYEQYF.

The chain joins TRBV6-1 to TRBJ1-4, with no clear D. The CDR3 covers 14 residues. Trimming removed 7 bases from V and 8 bases from J, with 17 bases in between. Looked up from germline, CDR1 is MNHNS and CDR2 is SASEGT. DNA for the CDR3: TGTGCCAGCAAAACAACGAGCGCTGGGGAAAAACTGTTTTTT. It yields the protein CASKTTSAGEKLFF.

Only one count was recorded for this clone. The gene calls are TRBV7-2 and TRBJ2-5; 11 bases fit TRBD1. V gave up 5 bases and J gave up 6 bases; unmatched junction bases: 2. From germline, CDR1 is SGHTA and CDR2 FQGNSA. This CDR3 contains 13 residues. The CDR3 coding sequence is TGTGCCAGCAGCCCGGACAGGGGGCAGACCCAGTACTTC. Translation: CASSPDRGQTQYF.

This clone was seen a few times. V gene TRBV13 combines with J gene TRBJ1-2, with 7 bases identical to TRBD1. CDR3 size: 13 residues. Looked up from germline, CDR1 is PRHDT and CDR2 is FYEKMQ (reference sequence). The trim removed 4 bases at V and 5 bases at J, leaving 4 bases unmatched. Here the CDR3 reads CASSSGTAYGYTF. CDR3 nucleotide sequence: TGTGCCAGCAGCTCCGGGACAGCTTATGGCTACACCTTC.